The rows below give T cell receptor beta chains drawn from one sample of a study of blood T cell repertoires in COVID-19. The protocol was immunoSEQ multiplex PCR, while the TCRdb copy is restricted to in-frame clones and leaves out a portion. The sample lists about 250,000 clones, approximately 92% seen once, with roughly 2.5% in the top ten. Input material: PBMCs or T cells enriched from blood (not recorded which). The receptors here all came from a woman younger than 35 who had recovered from COVID-19. CDR3s include the opening cysteine and the closing phenylalanine or tryptophan. Fields, in order: V gene, J gene, clone size, CDR3 length, D gene, CDR3 DNA, CDR3 protein. A D gene is named only where the DNA matches it firmly. Clone size is not always given. Where it is, it says once, few, many or a class for expanded clones.

>TRBV6-2/TRBV6-3|TRBJ1-1|.|16|.
TGTGCCAGCAGTTACGGCCAGGGGTCCTTGAACACTGAAGCTTTCTTT
CASSYGQGSLNTEAFF
>TRBV27|TRBJ2-3|.|16|TRBD2
TGTGCCAGCGCAAGGGAACTAGCGGGGGCCACAGATACGCAGTATTTT
CASARELAGATDTQYF
>TRBV2|TRBJ2-7|.|14|TRBD1
TGTGCCAGCAGCGGGACAGGGTATAACTACGAGCAGTACTTC
CASSGTGYNYEQYF
>TRBV7-2|TRBJ1-2|.|14|.
TGTGCCAGCAGCTTAACGGCAGGGAAAAATGGCTACACCTTC
CASSLTAGKNGYTF
>TRBV11-2|TRBJ1-1|.|16|TRBD1
TGTGCCAGCAGCTTATGGGACAGGGATTCGAACACTGAAGCTTTCTTT
CASSLWDRDSNTEAFF
>TRBV6-5|TRBJ1-3|once|14|.
TGTGCCAGCAGTTACGTCAGAACTGGAAACACCATATATTTT
CASSYVRTGNTIYF
>TRBV28|TRBJ1-5|once|18|.
TGTGCCAGCAGTTTTGGGGGCAGGGCAGTGATTAGCGATCAGCCCCAGCATTTT
CASSFGGRAVISDQPQHF
>TRBV5-1|TRBJ1-1|.|13|.
TGCGCCAGCAGCTCAGTAGGGGCTGCTGAAGCTTTCTTT
CASSSVGAAEAFF
>TRBV30|TRBJ1-3|.|16|.
TGTGCCTGGAGTCCCCCGGGGAGGGGTCGCGGAAACACCATATATTTT
CAWSPPGRGRGNTIYF
>TRBV3-1/TRBV3-2|TRBJ1-6|.|16|.
TGTGCCAGCAGCCAAGATAGTGCGGCTCGTGGGTCACCCCTCCACTTT
CASSQDSAARGSPLHF
>TRBV10-1|TRBJ2-7|few|14|.
TGCGCCAGCAGTGCTGCTCGAAGCTATTACGAGCAGTACTTC
CASSAARSYYEQYF
>TRBV29-1|TRBJ1-2|.|11|TRBD1
TGCAGCGCCCGACAGGGGGATGGCTACACCTTC
CSARQGDGYTF
>TRBV6-5|TRBJ1-1|once|13|.
TGTGCCAGCTTCGAGGCAGAGAACACTGAAGCTTTCTTT
CASFEAENTEAFF
>TRBV3-1/TRBV3-2|TRBJ2-2|.|15|.
TGTGCCAGCAGCCATGGCGCGGACTATACCGGGGAGCTGTTTTTT
CASSHGADYTGELFF
>TRBV9|TRBJ2-3|.|14|TRBD2
TGTGCCAGCAGCCCGGGACTAGCGGCGGATACGCAGTATTTT
CASSPGLAADTQYF
>TRBV29-1|TRBJ2-7|.|14|.
TGCAGCGTTGGTGTCCGGGGAAGCTCCTACGAGCAGTACTTC
CSVGVRGSSYEQYF
>TRBV15|TRBJ2-7|once|16|TRBD1
TGTGCCACCAGCAGAGATCCCACGGACAGGGGTTACGAGCAGTACTTC
CATSRDPTDRGYEQYF
>TRBV5-4|TRBJ2-1|few|16|TRBD2
TGTGCCAGCAGTTCCACCGGGACTAGAGACTACAATGAGCAGTTCTTC
CASSSTGTRDYNEQFF
>TRBV9|TRBJ2-1|.|14|TRBD2
TGTGCCAGCAGCAAAGAGACTAGCGGGCCCTACCAGTTCTTC
CASSKETSGPYQFF
>TRBV19|TRBJ1-5|once|14|.
TGTGCCAGTAGTATCGGACATAGCAATCAGCCCCAGCATTTT
CASSIGHSNQPQHF
>TRBV2|TRBJ1-1|.|11|.
TGTGCCAGCAGTGGAGACACTGAAGCTTTCTTT
CASSGDTEAFF
>TRBV7-3|TRBJ1-1|.|16|TRBD1
TGTGCCAGCAGGAAGGACAGGGGAACAATCAACACTGAAGCTTTCTTT
CASRKDRGTINTEAFF
>TRBV16|TRBJ2-3|few|14|.
TGTGCCAGCAGCCAAGGGACTTACACAGATACGCAGTATTTT
CASSQGTYTDTQYF
>TRBV4-2|TRBJ1-3|.|17|.
TGTGCCAGCAGCCATGGATCAGGGGAGAGCTCTGGAAACACCATATATTTT
CASSHGSGESSGNTIYF
>TRBV7-9|TRBJ1-1|once|15|TRBD1
TGTGCCAGCAGCCCAAGGACAGGGAAGAGCACTGAAGCTTTCTTT
CASSPRTGKSTEAFF
>TRBV5-4|TRBJ1-2|.|13|.
TGTGCCAGCAGCTTGGTAGCGGGATCTGGCTACACCTTC
CASSLVAGSGYTF
>TRBV15|TRBJ2-7|.|15|TRBD1
TGTGCCACCAGCAGAGAGCAAGGGGGCAAGTACGAGCAGTACTTC
CATSREQGGKYEQYF
>TRBV7-3|TRBJ2-1|.|12|.
TGTGCCAGCAGCACAGATGGAAATGAGCAGTTCTTC
CASSTDGNEQFF
>TRBV7-6|TRBJ1-1|.|13|.
TGTGCCAGCAGCTTATCTTGGAACACTGAAGCTTTCTTT
CASSLSWNTEAFF
>TRBV12-3/TRBV12-4|TRBJ1-2|.|12|.
TGTGCCAGCAGTTTAGAAAGTAGAGGCTACACCTTC
CASSLESRGYTF
>TRBV11-1|TRBJ2-3|.|15|TRBD2
TGTGCCAGCAGGCCAGCGGGGGGGAGTCCTGATACGCAGTATTTT
CASRPAGGSPDTQYF
>TRBV5-1|TRBJ2-3|.|16|TRBD2
TGCGCCAGCAGCTTGGAGCGCGGGGGGGCGGTAGATACGCAGTATTTT
CASSLERGGAVDTQYF
>TRBV2|TRBJ1-3|many|14|TRBD1
TGTGCCAGCAGGCCACAGGGGCCTGGAAACACCATATATTTT
CASRPQGPGNTIYF
>TRBV30|TRBJ2-3|.|11|.
TGTGCCTGGAGAGCCTCCATCCTGGAGTATTTT
CAWRASILEYF
>TRBV10-1|TRBJ2-1|.|13|.
TGCGCCAGCTACCTACCCGAGGGGGGGATGTGTTTCTTC
CASYLPEGGMCFF
>TRBV18|TRBJ1-1|.|14|TRBD1
TGTGCCAGCTCACCTGTTGCGGGACAGTTTGAAGCTTTCTTT
CASSPVAGQFEAFF
>TRBV7-9|TRBJ2-7|once|14|.
TGTGCCAGCAGCTTAGCGCCGGGGTTCTACGAGCAGTACTTC
CASSLAPGFYEQYF
>TRBV5-6|TRBJ1-2|many|14|.
TGTGCCAGCAGCTTGAGTCTCCAGGGTGATGGCTACACCTTC
CASSLSLQGDGYTF
>TRBV7-9|TRBJ1-2|.|15|.
TGTGCCAGCAGCAAGGACATCGAGGCAAACTATGGCTACACCTTC
CASSKDIEANYGYTF